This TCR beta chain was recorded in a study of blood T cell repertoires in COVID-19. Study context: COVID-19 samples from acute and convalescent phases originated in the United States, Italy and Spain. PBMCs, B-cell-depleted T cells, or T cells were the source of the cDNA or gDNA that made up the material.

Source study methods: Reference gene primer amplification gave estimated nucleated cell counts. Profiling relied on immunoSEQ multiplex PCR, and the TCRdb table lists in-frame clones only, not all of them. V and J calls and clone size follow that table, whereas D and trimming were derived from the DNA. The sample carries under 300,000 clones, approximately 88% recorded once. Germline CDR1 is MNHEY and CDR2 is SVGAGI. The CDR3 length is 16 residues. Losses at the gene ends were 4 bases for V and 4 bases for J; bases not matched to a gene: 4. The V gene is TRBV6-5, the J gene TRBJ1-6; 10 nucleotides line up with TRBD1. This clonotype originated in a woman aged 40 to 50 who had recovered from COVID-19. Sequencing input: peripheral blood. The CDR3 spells CASSLTGGQYNSPLHF. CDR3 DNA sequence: TGTGCCAGCAGTTTGACAGGGGGCCAATATAATTCACCCCTCCACTTT.